This T cell receptor (beta chain) was observed in a study of spatial heterogeneity in lung cancer. Study background: More beta-chain than alpha-chain sequences were consistently detected. Broader study findings: More often at tumor resection than at routine follow-up, ubiquitous expanded tumor TCRs were detected in the blood.

In germline, CDR1 is DFQATT, CDR2 SNEGSKA (reference sequence). Trimming removed 2 bases from V and 5 bases from J, with 15 bases in between. This CDR3 is built from 14 residues. Individual TCR cDNA molecules each bore their own unique molecular identifier. MiXCR was run by TCRdb on the 5' RACE reads, yielding one entry per CDR3 protein. The sample lists about 17,000 distinct CDR3 sequences, around 19% occurring once. Stated time point: sample taken at primary tumor resection. The input material, whole RNA from tumor, nontumor lung or frozen PBMC, was sequenced unsorted. Samples came from some 73 TRACERx patients with untreated early-stage lung cancer. Many counts were recorded for this clonotype. As yet, its antigen is unknown.

The clonotype originates from a male donor with early-stage non-small cell lung cancer. This rearrangement joins TRBV20-1 to TRBJ2-5, with D unresolved. Sequencing used PBMCs, obtained at surgery. For the CDR3, the DNA is TGCAGTGCTAGACCCGACTCGGGTAGGGAGACCCAGTACTTC. Its translation is CSARPDSGRETQYF.